This T cell receptor (beta chain) originates from a study of cytomegalovirus exposure and HLA in healthy donors. Study outcomes and limitations: There were some V segments, including TRBV6-2 and TRBV6-3, excluded as indistinguishable. In a later analysis, TCR beta V- and J-gene trimming showed a link to a missense DCLRE1C variant.

The length of the CDR3 is 11 residues. Germline V gene data show CDR1 as MNHEY and CDR2 as SMNVEV (reference sequence). Trimming took off 7 bases at V and 4 bases at J, with 7 bases between the two ends. Comments on this clone: As yet, its antigen is unknown.

With 60 Vbeta and 13 Jbeta primers, the PCR was carried out. The repertoire was sequenced with immunoSEQ multiplex PCR; TCRdb's copy has only in-frame clones and lacks some. This table lists more than 95,000 clones. The V gene is TRBV27, the J gene TRBJ1-1; D uncertain. The receptor comes from a young man in good health and CMV-seronegative. Sequences were obtained from PBMCs. CDR3 in DNA: TGTGCCAGCACCCGAGGCACTGAAGCTTTCTTT. It codes for CASTRGTEAFF.